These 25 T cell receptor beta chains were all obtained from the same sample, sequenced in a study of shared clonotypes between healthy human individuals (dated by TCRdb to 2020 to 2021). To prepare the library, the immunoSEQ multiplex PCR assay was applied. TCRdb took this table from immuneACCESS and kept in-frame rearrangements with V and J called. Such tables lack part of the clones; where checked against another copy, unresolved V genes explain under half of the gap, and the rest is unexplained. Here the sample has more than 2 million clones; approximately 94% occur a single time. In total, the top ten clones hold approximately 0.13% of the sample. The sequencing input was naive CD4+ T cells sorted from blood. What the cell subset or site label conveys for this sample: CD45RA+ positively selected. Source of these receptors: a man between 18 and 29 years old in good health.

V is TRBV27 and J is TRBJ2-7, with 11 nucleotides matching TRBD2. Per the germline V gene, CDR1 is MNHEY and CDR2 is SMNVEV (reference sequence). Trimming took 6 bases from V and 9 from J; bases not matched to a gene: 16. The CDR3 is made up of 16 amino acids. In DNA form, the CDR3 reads TGTGCCAGCAGGGTTACCACTAGCGGGAGTTCAGCGGGGCAGTACTTC. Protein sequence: CASRVTTSGSSAGQYF.

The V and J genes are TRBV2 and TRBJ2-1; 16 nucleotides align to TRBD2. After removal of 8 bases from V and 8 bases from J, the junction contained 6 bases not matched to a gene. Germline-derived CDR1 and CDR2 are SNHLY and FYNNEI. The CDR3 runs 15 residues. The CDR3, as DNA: TGTGCCAGCGTAACCGGGACTAGCGGGGGGGATGAGCAGTTCTTC. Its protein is CASVTGTSGGDEQFF. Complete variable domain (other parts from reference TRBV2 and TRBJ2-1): EPEVTQTPSHQVTQMGQEVILRCVPISNHLYFYWYRQILGQKVEFLVSFYNNEISEKSEIFDDQFSVERPDGSNFTLKIRSTKLEDSAMYFCASVTGTSGGDEQFFGPGTRLTVL.

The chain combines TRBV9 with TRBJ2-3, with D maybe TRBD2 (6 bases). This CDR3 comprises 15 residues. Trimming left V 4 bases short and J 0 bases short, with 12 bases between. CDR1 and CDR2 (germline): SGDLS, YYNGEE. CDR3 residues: CASSRDSASTDTQYF. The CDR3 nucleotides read TGTGCCAGCAGCCGGGACTCGGCTAGCACAGATACGCAGTATTTT.

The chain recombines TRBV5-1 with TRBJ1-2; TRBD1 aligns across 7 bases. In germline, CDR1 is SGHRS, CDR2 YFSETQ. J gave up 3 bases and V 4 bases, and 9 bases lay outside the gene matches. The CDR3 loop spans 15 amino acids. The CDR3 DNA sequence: TGCGCCAGCAGCCTACCCTCCGGGACAGACTATGGCTACACCTTC. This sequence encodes CASSLPSGTDYGYTF. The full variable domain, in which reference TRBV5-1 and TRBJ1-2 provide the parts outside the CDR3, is KAGVTQTPRYLIKTRGQQVTLSCSPISGHRSVSWYQQTPGQGLQFLFEYFSETQRNKGNFPGRFSGRQFSNSRSEMNVSTLELGDSALYLCASSLPSGTDYGYTFGSGTRLTVV.

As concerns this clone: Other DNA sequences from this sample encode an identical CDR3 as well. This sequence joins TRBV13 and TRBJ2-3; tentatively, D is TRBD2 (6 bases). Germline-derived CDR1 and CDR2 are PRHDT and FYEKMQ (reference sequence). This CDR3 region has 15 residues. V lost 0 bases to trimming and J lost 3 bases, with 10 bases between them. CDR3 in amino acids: CASSLGGRGTDTQYF. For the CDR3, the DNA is TGTGCCAGCAGCTTAGGCGGCCGGGGGACAGATACGCAGTATTTT.

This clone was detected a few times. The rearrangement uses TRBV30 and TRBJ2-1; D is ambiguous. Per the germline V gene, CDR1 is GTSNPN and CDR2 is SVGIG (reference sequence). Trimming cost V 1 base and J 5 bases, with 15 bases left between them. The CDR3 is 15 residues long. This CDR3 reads CAWSGLWRNHNEQFF. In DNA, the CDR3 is TGTGCCTGGAGTGGCCTCTGGCGGAACCACAATGAGCAGTTCTTC.

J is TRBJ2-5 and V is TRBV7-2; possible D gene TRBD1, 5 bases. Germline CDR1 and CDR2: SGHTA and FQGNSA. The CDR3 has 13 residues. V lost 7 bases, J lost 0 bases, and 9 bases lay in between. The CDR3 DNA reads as TGTGCCAGCACCCAGGGAAACCAAGAGACCCAGTACTTC. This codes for CASTQGNQETQYF.

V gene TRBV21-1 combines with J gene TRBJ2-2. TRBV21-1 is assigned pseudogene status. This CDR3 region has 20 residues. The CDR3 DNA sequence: TGTGCCAGCAGCTGCGAGACAGGGAGCCTAGCGGCCTTGAACACCGGGGAGCTGTTTTTT. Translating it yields CASSCETGSLAALNTGELFF.

This CDR3 reads CASSFGPAAGANVLTF. CDR3 coding DNA: TGTGCCAGCAGTTTTGGACCGGCGGCCGGGGCCAACGTCCTGACTTTC. The V gene is TRBV28, the J gene TRBJ2-6; D is unresolved. V was shortened by 3 bases and J by 4 bases, with 13 bases between the two germline ends. The germline gives CDR1 MDHEN, CDR2 SYDVKM. The CDR3 runs 16 residues.

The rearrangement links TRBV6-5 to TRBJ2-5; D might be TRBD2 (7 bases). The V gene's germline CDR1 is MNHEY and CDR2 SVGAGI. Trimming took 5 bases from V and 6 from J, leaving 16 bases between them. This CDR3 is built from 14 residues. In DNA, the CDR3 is TGTGCCAGCAGTCCTCCGGGGGGCGGGAAGACCCAGTACTTC. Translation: CASSPPGGGKTQYF.

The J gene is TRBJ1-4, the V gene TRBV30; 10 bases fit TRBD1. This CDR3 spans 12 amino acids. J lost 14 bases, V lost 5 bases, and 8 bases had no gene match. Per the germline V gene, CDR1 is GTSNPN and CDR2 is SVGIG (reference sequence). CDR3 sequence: CAWGPGTGVLFF. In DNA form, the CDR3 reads TGTGCCTGGGGCCCCGGGACAGGGGTGCTGTTTTTT. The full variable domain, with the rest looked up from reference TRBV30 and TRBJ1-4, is SQTIHQWPATLVQPVGSPLSLECTVEGTSNPNLYWYRQAAGRGLQLLFYSVGIGQISSEVPQNLSASRPQDRQFILSSKKLLLSDSGFYLCAWGPGTGVLFFGSGTQLSVL.

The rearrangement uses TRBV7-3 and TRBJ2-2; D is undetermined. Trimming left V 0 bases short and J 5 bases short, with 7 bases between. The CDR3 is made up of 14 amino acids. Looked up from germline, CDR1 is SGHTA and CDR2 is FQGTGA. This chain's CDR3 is CASSLTRSTGELFF. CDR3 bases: TGTGCCAGCAGCTTAACGCGGTCTACCGGGGAGCTGTTTTTT.

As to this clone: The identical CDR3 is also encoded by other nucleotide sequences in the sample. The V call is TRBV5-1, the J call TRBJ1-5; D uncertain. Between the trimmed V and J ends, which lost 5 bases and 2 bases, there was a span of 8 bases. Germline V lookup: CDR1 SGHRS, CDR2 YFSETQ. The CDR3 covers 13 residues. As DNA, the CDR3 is TGCGCCAGCAGTCCCACGGGCAATCAGCCCCAGCATTTT. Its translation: CASSPTGNQPQHF.

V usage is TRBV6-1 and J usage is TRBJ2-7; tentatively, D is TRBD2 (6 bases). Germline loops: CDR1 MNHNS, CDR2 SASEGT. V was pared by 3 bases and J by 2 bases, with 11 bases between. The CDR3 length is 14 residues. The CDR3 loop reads CASSDVGGPYEQYF. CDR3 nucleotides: TGTGCCAGCAGTGATGTGGGGGGTCCCTACGAGCAGTACTTC.

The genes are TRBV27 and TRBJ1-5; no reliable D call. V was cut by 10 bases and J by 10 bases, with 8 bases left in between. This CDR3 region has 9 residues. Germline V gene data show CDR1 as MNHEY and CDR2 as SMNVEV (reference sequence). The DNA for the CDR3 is TGTGCCACTACCCCTCCCCAGCATTTT. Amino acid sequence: CATTPPQHF.

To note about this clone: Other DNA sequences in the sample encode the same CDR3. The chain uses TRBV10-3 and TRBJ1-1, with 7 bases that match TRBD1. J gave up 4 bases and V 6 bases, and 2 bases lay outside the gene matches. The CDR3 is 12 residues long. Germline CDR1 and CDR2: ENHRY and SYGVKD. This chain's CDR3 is CAISSGGTEAFF. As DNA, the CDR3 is TGTGCCATCAGCTCAGGGGGCACTGAAGCTTTCTTT.

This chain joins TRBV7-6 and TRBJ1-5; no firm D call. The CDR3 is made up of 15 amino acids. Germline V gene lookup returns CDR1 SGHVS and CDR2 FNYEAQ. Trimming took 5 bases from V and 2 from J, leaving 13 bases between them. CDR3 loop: CASSPVGGGNQPQHF. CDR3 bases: TGTGCCAGCAGCCCCGTTGGTGGGGGCAATCAGCCCCAGCATTTT.

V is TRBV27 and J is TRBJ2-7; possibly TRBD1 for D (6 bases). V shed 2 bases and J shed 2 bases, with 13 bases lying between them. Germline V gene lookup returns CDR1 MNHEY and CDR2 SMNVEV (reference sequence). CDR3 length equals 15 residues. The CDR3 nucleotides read TGTGCCAGCAGTTTAGACCCAGGGGCCCCCTACGAGCAGTACTTC. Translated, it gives CASSLDPGAPYEQYF.

The CDR3 spells CASSLWVGSGQRYSNQPQHF. The CDR3 nucleotides are TGTGCCAGCAGTTTATGGGTAGGTTCGGGACAAAGATATAGCAATCAGCCCCAGCATTTT. V and J are TRBV28 and TRBJ1-5, with D perhaps matching TRBD1 (6 bases). The V gene lost 0 bases and the J gene lost 0 bases, with 21 bases spanning the gap. Germline V CDR1 and CDR2: MDHEN, SYDVKM. The CDR3 spans 20 residues.

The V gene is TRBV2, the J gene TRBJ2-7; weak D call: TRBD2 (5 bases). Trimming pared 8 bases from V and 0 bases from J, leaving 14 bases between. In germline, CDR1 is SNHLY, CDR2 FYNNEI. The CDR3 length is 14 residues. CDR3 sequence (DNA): TGTGCCAGCGCTGTGGAACGGGACTCCTACGAGCAGTACTTC. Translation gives CASAVERDSYEQYF.

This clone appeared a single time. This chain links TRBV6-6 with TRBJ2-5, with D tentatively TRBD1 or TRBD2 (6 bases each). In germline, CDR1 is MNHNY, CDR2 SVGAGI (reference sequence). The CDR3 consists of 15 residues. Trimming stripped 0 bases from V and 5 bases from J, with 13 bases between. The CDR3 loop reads CASSYSTTGRETQYF. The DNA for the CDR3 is TGTGCCAGCAGTTACTCCACCACAGGGAGGGAGACCCAGTACTTC.

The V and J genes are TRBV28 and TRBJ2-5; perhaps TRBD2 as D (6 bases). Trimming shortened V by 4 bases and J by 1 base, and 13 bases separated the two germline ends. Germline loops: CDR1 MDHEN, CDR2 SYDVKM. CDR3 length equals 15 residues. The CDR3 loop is CASSSGRGFQETQYF. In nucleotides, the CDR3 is TGTGCCAGCAGTTCGGGACGGGGGTTCCAAGAGACCCAGTACTTC.

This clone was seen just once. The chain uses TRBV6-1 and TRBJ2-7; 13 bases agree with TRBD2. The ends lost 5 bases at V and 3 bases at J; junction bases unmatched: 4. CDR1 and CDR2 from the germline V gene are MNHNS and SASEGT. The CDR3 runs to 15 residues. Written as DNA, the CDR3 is TGTGCCAGCAGTCCGGGACTAGCGGGGATCTACGAGCAGTACTTC. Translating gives CASSPGLAGIYEQYF.

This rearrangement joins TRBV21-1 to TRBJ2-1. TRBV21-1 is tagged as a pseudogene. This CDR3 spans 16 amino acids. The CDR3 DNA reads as TGTGCCAGCAGCCCAATGGCGGGGACAAATAACAATGAGCAGTTCTTC. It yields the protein CASSPMAGTNNNEQFF.

Here the CDR3 reads CASSEKGSGTF. The CDR3 nucleotides are TGTGCCAGCAGTGAAAAGGGGTCGGGCACCTTC. This chain connects TRBV6-1 to TRBJ1-2; a weak D match, TRBD1 (5 bases). V lost 2 bases, J lost 13 bases, and 11 bases lay in between. The CDR3 totals 11 residues. The V gene's germline CDR1 is MNHNS and CDR2 SASEGT.